This T cell receptor (beta chain) comes out of a study of blood T cell repertoires in COVID-19. For the study at large: T cells, B-cell-depleted T cells, or PBMCs provided the cDNA or gDNA that served as material.

This clone was seen only once. Trimming cost V 3 bases and J 4 bases, with 9 bases left between them. CDR1 LNHDA and CDR2 SQIVND come from the germline V gene (reference sequence). The CDR3 loop spans 13 amino acids. Seattle-derived patients entered the study during active infection and were followed longitudinally. As originally analysed: Quantification of nucleated cells was approximated via reference gene primer amplification. The repertoire was sequenced with immunoSEQ multiplex PCR; TCRdb's copy has only in-frame clones and lacks some. That table gives V, J and clone size, and the DNA gave D and trimming. The sample has 140,000 or so clones; 88% are singletons.

The sample comprised peripheral blood. This clonotype was obtained from a human donor with COVID-19, enrolled during active disease. The donor label of this sample is uncertain. V gene TRBV19 combines with J gene TRBJ1-2, with unresolved D. The CDR3 nucleotides are TGTGCCAGTAGTATCAGGCCCTTCTATGGCTACACCTTC. This codes for CASSIRPFYGYTF.